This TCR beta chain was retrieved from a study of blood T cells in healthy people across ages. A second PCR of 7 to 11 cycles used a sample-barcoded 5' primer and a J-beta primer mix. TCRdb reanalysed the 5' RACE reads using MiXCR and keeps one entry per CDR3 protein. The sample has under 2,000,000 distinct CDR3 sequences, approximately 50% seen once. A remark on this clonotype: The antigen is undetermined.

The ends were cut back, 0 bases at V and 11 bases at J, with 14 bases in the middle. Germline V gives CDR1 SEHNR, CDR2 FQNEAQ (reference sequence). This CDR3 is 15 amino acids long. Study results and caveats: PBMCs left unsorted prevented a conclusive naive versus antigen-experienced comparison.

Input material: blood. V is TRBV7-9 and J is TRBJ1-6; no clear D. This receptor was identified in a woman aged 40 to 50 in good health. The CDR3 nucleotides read TGTGCCAGCAGCTTAGCTACAACCCTGGGCACACCCCTCCACTTT. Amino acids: CASSLATTLGTPLHF.